Sequencing of this TCR beta chain was carried out in a study of early T cells in non-severe SARS-CoV-2 infection. TCRdb re-called the 5' RACE reads through MiXCR, storing one row per CDR3 protein. The table has 61,000 or so distinct CDR3 sequences, approximately 12% seen once. This clonotype was recorded a few times. The CDR3 contains 14 residues. V gave up 5 bases and J gave up 4 bases, with 9 bases separating them. CDR1 is MNHEY and CDR2 is SMNVEV in the germline V gene (reference sequence). The source was whole blood, collected at baseline. This sequence originates from an adult who was a healthcare worker with PCR-confirmed SARS-CoV-2 infection or an uninfected control (not recorded which). The donor label of this sample is uncertain. The rearrangement joins TRBV27 to TRBJ1-6; no reliable D call. CDR3 region: CASSIQFYNSPLHF. The DNA for the CDR3 is TGTGCCAGCAGTATCCAGTTTTATAATTCACCCCTCCACTTT.